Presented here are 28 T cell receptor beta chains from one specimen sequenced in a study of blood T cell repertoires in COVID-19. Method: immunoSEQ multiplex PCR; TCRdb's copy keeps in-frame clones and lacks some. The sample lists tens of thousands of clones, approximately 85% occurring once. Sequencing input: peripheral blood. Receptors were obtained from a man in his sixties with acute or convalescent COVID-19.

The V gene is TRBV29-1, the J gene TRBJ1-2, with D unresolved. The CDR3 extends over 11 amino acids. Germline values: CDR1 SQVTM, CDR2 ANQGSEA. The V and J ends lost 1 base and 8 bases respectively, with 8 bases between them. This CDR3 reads CSVEGEEGYTF. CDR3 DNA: TGCAGCGTTGAAGGGGAGGAGGGCTACACCTTC.

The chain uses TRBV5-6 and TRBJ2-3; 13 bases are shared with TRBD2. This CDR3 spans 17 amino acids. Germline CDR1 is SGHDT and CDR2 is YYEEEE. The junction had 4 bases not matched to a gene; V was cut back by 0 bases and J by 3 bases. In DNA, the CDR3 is TGTGCCAGCAGCTTGGGGACTAGCGGGAGCCCAACAGATACGCAGTATTTT. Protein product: CASSLGTSGSPTDTQYF.

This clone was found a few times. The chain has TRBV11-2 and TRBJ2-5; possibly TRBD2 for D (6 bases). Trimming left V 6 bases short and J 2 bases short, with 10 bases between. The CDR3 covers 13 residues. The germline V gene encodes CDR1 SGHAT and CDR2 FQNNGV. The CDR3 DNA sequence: TGTGCCAGCAGTCGACGGGGGCAAGAGACCCAGTACTTC. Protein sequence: CASSRRGQETQYF.

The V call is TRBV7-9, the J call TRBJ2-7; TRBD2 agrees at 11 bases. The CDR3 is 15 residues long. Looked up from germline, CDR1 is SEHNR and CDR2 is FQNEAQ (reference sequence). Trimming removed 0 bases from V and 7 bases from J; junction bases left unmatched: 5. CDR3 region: CASSLALAGDREQYF. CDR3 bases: TGTGCCAGCAGCTTAGCACTAGCGGGAGACCGGGAGCAGTACTTC.

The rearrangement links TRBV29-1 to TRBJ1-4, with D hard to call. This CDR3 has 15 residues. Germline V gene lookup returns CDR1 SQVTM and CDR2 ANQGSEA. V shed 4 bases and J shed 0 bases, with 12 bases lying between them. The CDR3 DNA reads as TGCAGCGTTGGGTTTAGTACAGCAACTAATGAAAAACTGTTTTTT. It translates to CSVGFSTATNEKLFF. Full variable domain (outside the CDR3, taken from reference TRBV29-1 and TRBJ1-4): SAVISQKPSRDICQRGTSLTIQCQVDSQVTMMFWYRQQPGQSLTLIATANQGSEATYESGFVIDKFPISRPNLTFSTLTVSNMSPEDSSIYLCSVGFSTATNEKLFFGSGTQLSVL.

This CDR3 is CASSTGIAANEKLFF. DNA for the CDR3: TGTGCCAGCAGTACAGGGATCGCAGCTAATGAAAAACTGTTTTTT. The chain has TRBV2 and TRBJ1-4, with D maybe TRBD1 (6 bases). The CDR3 has 15 amino acids. Germline-derived CDR1 and CDR2 are SNHLY and FYNNEI. V was cut by 5 bases and J by 3 bases, with 13 bases left in between.

CDR3 sequence reads: CASSPRDRGYTEAFF. The CDR3 nucleotides are TGTGCCAGCTCACCGCGGGACAGGGGGTACACTGAAGCTTTCTTT. The genes are TRBV18 and TRBJ1-1; 11 nucleotides line up with TRBD1. The germline V gene has CDR1 KGHSH and CDR2 LQKENI. V was clipped by 3 bases and J by 3 bases; unmatched bases: 3. The CDR3 covers 15 residues.

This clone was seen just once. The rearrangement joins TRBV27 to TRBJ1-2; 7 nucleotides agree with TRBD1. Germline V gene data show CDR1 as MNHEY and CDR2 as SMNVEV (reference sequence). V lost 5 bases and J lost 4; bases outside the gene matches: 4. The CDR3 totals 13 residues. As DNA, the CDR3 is TGTGCCAGCAGTCGAGGGGGCGTCTATGGCTACACCTTC. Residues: CASSRGGVYGYTF.

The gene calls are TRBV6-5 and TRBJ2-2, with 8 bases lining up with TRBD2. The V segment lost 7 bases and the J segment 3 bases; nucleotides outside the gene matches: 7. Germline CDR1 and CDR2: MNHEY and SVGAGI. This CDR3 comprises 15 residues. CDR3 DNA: TGTGCCAGCACGGGAGGGAGGGCCGACACCGGGGAGCTGTTTTTT. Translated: CASTGGRADTGELFF.

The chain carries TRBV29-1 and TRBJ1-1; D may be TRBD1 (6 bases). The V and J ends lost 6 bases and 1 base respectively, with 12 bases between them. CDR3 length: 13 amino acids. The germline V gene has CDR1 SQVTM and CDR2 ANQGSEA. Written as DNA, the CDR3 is TGCAGCGTCGTTCAGGGGCCGAACACTGAAGCTTTCTTT. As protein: CSVVQGPNTEAFF.

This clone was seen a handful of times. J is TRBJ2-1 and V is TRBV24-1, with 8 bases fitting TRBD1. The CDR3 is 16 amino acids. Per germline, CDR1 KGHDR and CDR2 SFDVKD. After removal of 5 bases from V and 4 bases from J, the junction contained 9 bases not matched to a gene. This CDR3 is CATSAAGTGVYNEQFF. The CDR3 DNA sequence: TGTGCCACCAGTGCAGCCGGGACAGGAGTTTACAATGAGCAGTTCTTC.

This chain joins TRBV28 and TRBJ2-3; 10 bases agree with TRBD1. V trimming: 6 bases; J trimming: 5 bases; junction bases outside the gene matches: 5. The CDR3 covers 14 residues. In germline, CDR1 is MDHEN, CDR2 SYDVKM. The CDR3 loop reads CASSSGTGVDTQYF. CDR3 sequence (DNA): TGTGCCAGCAGCTCCGGGACAGGGGTAGATACGCAGTATTTT.

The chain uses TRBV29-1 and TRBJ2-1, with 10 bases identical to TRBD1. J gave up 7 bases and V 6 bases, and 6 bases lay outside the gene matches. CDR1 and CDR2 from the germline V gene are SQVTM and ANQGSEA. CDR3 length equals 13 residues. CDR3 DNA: TGCAGCGTGAGGGGGACAGGGGCAAATGAGCAGTTCTTC. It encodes CSVRGTGANEQFF.

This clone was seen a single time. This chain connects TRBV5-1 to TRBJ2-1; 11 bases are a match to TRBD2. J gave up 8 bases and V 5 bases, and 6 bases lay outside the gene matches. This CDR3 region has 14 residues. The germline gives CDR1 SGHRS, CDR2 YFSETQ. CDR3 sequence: CASRDTSGSHEQFF. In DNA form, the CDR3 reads TGCGCCAGCAGAGATACTAGCGGGAGCCATGAGCAGTTCTTC.

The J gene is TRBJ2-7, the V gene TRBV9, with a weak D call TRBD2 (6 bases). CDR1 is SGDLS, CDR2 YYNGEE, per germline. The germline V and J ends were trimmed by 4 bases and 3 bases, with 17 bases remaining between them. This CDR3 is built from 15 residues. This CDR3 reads CASSPGEGGGYEQYF. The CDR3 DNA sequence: TGTGCCAGCAGCCCGGGGGAAGGTGGAGGCTACGAGCAGTACTTC.

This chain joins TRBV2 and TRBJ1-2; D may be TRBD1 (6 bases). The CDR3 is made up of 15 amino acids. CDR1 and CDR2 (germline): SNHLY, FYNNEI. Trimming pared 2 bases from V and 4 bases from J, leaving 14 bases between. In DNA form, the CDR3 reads TGTGCCAGCAGTGAACATCGGGGGGCCACCTATGGCTACACCTTC. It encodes CASSEHRGATYGYTF.

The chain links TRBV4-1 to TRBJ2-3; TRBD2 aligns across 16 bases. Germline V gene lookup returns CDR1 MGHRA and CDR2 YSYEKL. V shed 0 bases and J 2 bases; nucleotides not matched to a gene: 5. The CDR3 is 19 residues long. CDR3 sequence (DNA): TGCGCCAGCAGCCAAGATTGGGGACTAGCGGGAGGGCCCACAGATACGCAGTATTTT. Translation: CASSQDWGLAGGPTDTQYF.

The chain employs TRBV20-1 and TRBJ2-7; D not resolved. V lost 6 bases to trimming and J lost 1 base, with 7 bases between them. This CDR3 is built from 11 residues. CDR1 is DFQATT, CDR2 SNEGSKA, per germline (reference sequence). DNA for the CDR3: TGCAGTGCCTCACAATCCTACGAGCAGTACTTC. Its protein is CSASQSYEQYF.

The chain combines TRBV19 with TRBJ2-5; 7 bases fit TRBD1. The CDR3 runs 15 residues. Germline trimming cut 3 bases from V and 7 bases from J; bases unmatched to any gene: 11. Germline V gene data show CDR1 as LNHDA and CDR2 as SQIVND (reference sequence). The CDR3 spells CASSIVKGGDWTQYF. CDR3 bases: TGTGCCAGTAGTATCGTTAAAGGGGGCGATTGGACCCAGTACTTC.

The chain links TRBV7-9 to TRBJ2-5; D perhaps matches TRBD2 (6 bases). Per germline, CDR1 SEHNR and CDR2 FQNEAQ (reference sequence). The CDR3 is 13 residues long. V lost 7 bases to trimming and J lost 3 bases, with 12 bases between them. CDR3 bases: TGTGCCAGCACCCACTGGGGGGAAGAGACCCAGTACTTC. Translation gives CASTHWGEETQYF.

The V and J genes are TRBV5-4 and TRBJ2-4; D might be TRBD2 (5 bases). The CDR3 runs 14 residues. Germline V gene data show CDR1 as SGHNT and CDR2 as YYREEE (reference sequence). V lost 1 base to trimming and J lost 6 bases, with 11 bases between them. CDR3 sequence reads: CASSLFEGGNIQYF. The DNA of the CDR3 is TGTGCCAGCAGCTTGTTTGAGGGCGGAAACATTCAGTACTTC.

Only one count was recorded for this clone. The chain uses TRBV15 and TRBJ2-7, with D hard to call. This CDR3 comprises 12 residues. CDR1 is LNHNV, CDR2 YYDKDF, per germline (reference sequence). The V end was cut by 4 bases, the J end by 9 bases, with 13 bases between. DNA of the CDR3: TGTGCCACCAGCACGTATGAGGAGATGCAGTACTTC. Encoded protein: CATSTYEEMQYF.

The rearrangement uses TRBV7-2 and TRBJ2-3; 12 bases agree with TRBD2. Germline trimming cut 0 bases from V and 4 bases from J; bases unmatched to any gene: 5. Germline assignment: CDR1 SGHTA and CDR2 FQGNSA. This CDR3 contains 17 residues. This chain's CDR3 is CASSLAPSGRGPDTQYF. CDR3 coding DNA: TGTGCCAGCAGCTTAGCGCCTAGCGGGAGGGGGCCAGATACGCAGTATTTT. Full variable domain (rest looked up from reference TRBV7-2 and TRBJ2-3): GAGVSQSPSNKVTEKGKDVELRCDPISGHTALYWYRQSLGQGLEFLIYFQGNSAPDKSGLPSDRFSAERTGGSVSTLTIQRTQQEDSAVYLCASSLAPSGRGPDTQYFGPGTRLTVL.

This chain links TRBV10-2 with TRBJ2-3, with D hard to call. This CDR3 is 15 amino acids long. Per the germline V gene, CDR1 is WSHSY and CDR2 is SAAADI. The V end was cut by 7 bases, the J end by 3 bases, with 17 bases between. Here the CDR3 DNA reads TGCGCCAGCAATAACCTAGAATCTGGGACAGATACGCAGTATTTT. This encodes CASNNLESGTDTQYF.

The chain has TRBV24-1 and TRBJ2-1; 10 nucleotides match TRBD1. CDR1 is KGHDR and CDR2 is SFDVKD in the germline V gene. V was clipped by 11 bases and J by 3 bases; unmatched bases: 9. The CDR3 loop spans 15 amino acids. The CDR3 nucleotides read TGTGCCATCTCAAACCGGGACAGGGGCTACAATGAGCAGTTCTTC. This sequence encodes CAISNRDRGYNEQFF.

Written as DNA, the CDR3 is TGTGCCAGCAGCCCGACAGGGACCTATGGCTACACCTTC. It translates to CASSPTGTYGYTF. The gene calls are TRBV4-2 and TRBJ1-2; 7 nucleotides match TRBD1. This CDR3 is built from 13 residues. Trimming cost V 4 bases and J 4 bases; bases outside gene matches: 3. Per germline, CDR1 LGHNA and CDR2 YNFKEQ.

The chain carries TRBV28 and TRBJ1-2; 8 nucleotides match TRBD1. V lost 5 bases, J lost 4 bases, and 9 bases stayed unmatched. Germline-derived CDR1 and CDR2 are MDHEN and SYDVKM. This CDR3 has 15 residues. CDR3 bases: TGTGCCAGCAGTCGTCCCGGGACAGGTTCCTATGGCTACACCTTC. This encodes CASSRPGTGSYGYTF.

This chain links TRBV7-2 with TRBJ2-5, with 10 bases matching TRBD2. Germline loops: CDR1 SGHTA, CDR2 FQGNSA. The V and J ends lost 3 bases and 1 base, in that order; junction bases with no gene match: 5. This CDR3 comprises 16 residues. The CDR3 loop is CASSFVLAGLQETQYF. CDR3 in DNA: TGTGCCAGCAGCTTTGTACTAGCGGGGCTCCAAGAGACCCAGTACTTC.